This record covers a single TCR beta chain. Its antigen is not known. PCR primers comprised 60 Vbeta and 13 Jbeta primers. Original handling: About 11 million shared chains were among the roughly 78 million unique TCR beta chains that a later analysis counted. Profiled with immunoSEQ multiplex PCR; TCRdb holds only in-frame clones, not every one. D and trimming come from the DNA, and the V and J calls and clone size come from that table. This table has 150,000 to 200,000 clones, around 80% appearing once. These data come from a study of cytomegalovirus exposure and HLA in healthy donors. General study results and limits: In an earlier analysis, productive rearrangement rates for most beta V segments clustered near 87% or 30%. In a later analysis, most CMV-associated TCR beta chains appeared HLA-restricted.

V gave up 4 bases and J gave up 4 bases; unmatched junction bases: 3. Germline loops: CDR1 SGHDT, CDR2 YYEEEE. The CDR3 extends over 15 amino acids. Healthy individuals who donated bone marrow served as the donors. The chain links TRBV5-6 to TRBJ2-2, with 11 nucleotides matching TRBD1. This sequence originates from a girl aged 10-17 years in good health and CMV-seropositive. The sample was PBMCs. The CDR3 region has the DNA TGTGCCAGCAGCCTGGACAGGGGGCTCACCGGGGAGCTGTTTTTT. Translated: CASSLDRGLTGELFF.